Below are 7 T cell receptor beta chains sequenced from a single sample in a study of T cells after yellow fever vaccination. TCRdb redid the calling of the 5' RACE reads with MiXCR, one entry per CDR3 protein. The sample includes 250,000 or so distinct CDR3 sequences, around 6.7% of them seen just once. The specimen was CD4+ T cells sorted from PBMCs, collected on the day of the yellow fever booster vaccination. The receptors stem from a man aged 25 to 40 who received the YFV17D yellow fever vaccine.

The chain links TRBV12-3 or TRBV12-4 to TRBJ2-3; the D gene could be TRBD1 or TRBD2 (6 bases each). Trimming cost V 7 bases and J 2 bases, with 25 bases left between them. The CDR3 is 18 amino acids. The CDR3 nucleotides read TGTGCCAGCAACCGGGACAATCGGATGGGACTGAACACAGATACGCAGTATTTT. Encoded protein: CASNRDNRMGLNTDTQYF.

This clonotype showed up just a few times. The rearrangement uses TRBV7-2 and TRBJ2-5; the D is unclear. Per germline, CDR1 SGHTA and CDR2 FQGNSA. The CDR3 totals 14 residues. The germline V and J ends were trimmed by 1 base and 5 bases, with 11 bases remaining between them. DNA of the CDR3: TGTGCCAGCAGCTTAGTGGCCACTCGGGAGACCCAGTACTTC. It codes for CASSLVATRETQYF.

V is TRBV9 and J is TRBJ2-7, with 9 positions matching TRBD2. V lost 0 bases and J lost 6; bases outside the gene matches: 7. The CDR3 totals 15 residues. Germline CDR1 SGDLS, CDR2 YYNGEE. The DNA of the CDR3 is TGTGCCAGCAGCGTAGGGCAGGCTAGCGGGATCGAGCAGTACTTC. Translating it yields CASSVGQASGIEQYF.

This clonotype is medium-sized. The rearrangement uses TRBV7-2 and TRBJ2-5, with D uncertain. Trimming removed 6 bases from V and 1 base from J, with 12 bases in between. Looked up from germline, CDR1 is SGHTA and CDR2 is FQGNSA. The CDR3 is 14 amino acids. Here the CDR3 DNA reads TGTGCCAGCAGTTTCTCGACCGGCCAAGAGACCCAGTACTTC. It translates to CASSFSTGQETQYF.

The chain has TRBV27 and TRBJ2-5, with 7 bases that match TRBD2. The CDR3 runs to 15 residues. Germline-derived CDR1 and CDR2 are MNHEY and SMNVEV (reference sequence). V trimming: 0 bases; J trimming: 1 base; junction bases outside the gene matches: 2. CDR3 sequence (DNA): TGTGCCAGCAGTTTATCGGGGACTATCCAAGAGACCCAGTACTTC. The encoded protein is CASSLSGTIQETQYF.

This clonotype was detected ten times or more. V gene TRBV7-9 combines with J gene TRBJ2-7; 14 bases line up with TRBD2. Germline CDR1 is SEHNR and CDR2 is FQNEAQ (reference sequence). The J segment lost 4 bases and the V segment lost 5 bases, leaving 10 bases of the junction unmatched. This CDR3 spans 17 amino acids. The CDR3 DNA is TGTGCCAGCAGCCAGACTAGCGGGAGGGCCTCGGGGTACGAGCAGTACTTC. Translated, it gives CASSQTSGRASGYEQYF.

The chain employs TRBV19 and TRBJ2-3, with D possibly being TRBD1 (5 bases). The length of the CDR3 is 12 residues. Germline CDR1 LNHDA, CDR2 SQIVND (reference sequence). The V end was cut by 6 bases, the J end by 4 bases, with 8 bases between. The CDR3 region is CASSKQADTQYF. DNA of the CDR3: TGTGCCAGTAGCAAACAGGCAGATACGCAGTATTTT.